The rows below give T cell receptor beta chains drawn from one sample of a study of blood T cells in healthy people across ages. TCRdb re-called the 5' RACE reads with MiXCR, one entry per CDR3 protein. The sample contains roughly 830,000 distinct CDR3 sequences, approximately 67% of which appear only once. The sequenced sample was blood. The receptors here all came from a man younger than 40 in good health. CDR3s include the opening cysteine and the closing phenylalanine or tryptophan. A D gene is named only where the DNA matches it firmly. Only some rows state a clone size, as once, few, many or a class for expanded clones.

TRBV2	.	TRBJ2-3	.	TGTGCCAGCAGTGACACTCCATTCCACAGGGAAGTGCCAGATACGCAGTATTTT	CASSDTPFHREVPDTQYF
TRBV6-1	.	TRBJ2-7	.	TGTGCCAGCAGTGAAATGACAGTTGTCGAGCAGTACTTC	CASSEMTVVEQYF
TRBV20-1	once	TRBJ2-3	.	TGCAGTGCAGCAGGCACAGATACGCAGTATTTT	CSAAGTDTQYF
TRBV6-5	.	TRBJ2-1	.	TGTGCCAGCAGTTACTCGACTATTGGCAATGAGCAGTTCTTC	CASSYSTIGNEQFF
TRBV4-2	.	TRBJ2-5	TRBD1	TGTGCCAGCAGCCTGACCTGGGACAGGGGACAAGAGACCCAGTACTTC	CASSLTWDRGQETQYF
TRBV4-2	few	TRBJ2-4	TRBD1	TGTGCCAGCAGCCAACCAGGACAGGGAAAAAACATTCAGTACTTC	CASSQPGQGKNIQYF
TRBV7-9	.	TRBJ2-1	TRBD2	TGTGCCAGCAGCCAAACCAGCGGGGGGGCCAATGAGCAGTTCTTC	CASSQTSGGANEQFF
TRBV29-1	.	TRBJ2-5	.	TGCAGCGCCACTAGAGGTCAAGAGACCCAGTACTTC	CSATRGQETQYF
TRBV4-3	.	TRBJ2-7	.	TGCGCCAGCAGCCAAGATCGATTCGGCCCCGGCGAGCAGTACTTC	CASSQDRFGPGEQYF
TRBV20-1	.	TRBJ2-1	TRBD2	TGCAGTGCTCGCGGGGGGGAATACAATGAGCAGTTCTTC	CSARGGEYNEQFF
TRBV6-6	.	TRBJ2-3	.	TGTGCCAGCAGTTACTTTCCCAGAACAGATACGCAGTATTTT	CASSYFPRTDTQYF
TRBV29-1	.	TRBJ2-7	.	TGCAGCGTTTCGGGACCCTTAGGATGTGAGCAGTACTTC	CSVSGPLGCEQYF
TRBV5-5	.	TRBJ2-7	.	TGTGCCAGCAGCCCACCGGGACTTGCCTTGTACGAGCAGTACTTC	CASSPPGLALYEQYF
TRBV9	.	TRBJ1-1	.	TGTGCCAGCAGCGGAGATCGGGGGGGGGGAATTAGGACTGAAGCTTTCTTT	CASSGDRGGGIRTEAFF
TRBV20-1	few	TRBJ2-4	.	TGCAGTGCTAGAGATCTTGAGCAGTACTTC	CSARDLEQYF
TRBV9	once	TRBJ2-7	.	TGTGCCAGCAGTCAATCCCGGGGGCCCCTCTACGAGCAGTACTTC	CASSQSRGPLYEQYF
TRBV6-5	once	TRBJ2-5	.	TGTGCCGGCAGTTACACCATCTCGGATAAGCAGTACTTC	CAGSYTISDKQYF
TRBV4-3	.	TRBJ2-3	TRBD2	TGCGCCAGCAGCCAAACAAGCGGGGCCCCCACAGATACGCAGTATTTT	CASSQTSGAPTDTQYF
TRBV7-2	few	TRBJ2-1	TRBD2	TGTGCCAGCAGCCGTGCTAGCGGGGCGACGAGCTCCTACAATGAGCAGTTCTTC	CASSRASGATSSYNEQFF
TRBV7-2	.	TRBJ2-7	TRBD2	TGTGCCAGCAGCGTATCCGGGGGGTTGTACGAGCAGTACTTC	CASSVSGGLYEQYF
TRBV6-1	.	TRBJ2-7	TRBD1	TGTGCCAGCAGTGTCGACAGGGGGGACTACGAGCAGTACTTC	CASSVDRGDYEQYF
TRBV28	.	TRBJ2-7	TRBD1	TGTGCCACCAGCAGGGGGAATGAGTACGAGCAGTACTTC	CATSRGNEYEQYF
TRBV11-2	.	TRBJ2-5	.	TGTGCCAGCAGCTTACCCGCCCCCAGGGTGAAGGAGACCCAGTACTTC	CASSLPAPRVKETQYF
TRBV12-3/TRBV12-4	.	TRBJ1-2	.	TGTGCCAGCAGTTATCAAGACTATGGCTACACCTTC	CASSYQDYGYTF
TRBV9	few	TRBJ1-6	.	TGTGCCAGCAGCCCCGAGACGGGAGATTCACCCCTCCACTTT	CASSPETGDSPLHF
TRBV10-3	.	TRBJ2-7	.	TGTGCCATCAGTGAGTCGTCGAACGAGCAGTACTTC	CAISESSNEQYF
TRBV29-1	once	TRBJ2-3	TRBD1	TGCAGCGTGGGGGACAGGGTTATGCCAGATACGCAGTATTTT	CSVGDRVMPDTQYF
TRBV3-1	once	TRBJ2-7	.	TGTGCCAGCAGCCAGGTTACCTACGAGCAGTACTTC	CASSQVTYEQYF
TRBV7-9	.	TRBJ1-1	.	TGTGCCAGCAGTCTAGGGTATGGCAGGTCGGCCCCTGAAGCTTTCTTT	CASSLGYGRSAPEAFF
TRBV5-8	.	TRBJ2-7	TRBD1	TGTGCCAGCAGCTTGACGATGCTGACAGGGGGCGCTTCTGACGAGCAGTACTTC	CASSLTMLTGGASDEQYF
TRBV6-6	once	TRBJ2-5	.	TGTGCCAGCAGTTTGACAGGTTTTAGCGGGGAGACCCAGTACTTC	CASSLTGFSGETQYF
TRBV20-1	.	TRBJ2-7	.	TGCAGTGCTAGCCGGGGGAGCCGGGGGGAGCAGTACTTC	CSASRGSRGEQYF
TRBV14	.	TRBJ1-1	.	TGTGCCAGCAGCCAAGCCAGGAGTGAAGCTTTCTTT	CASSQARSEAFF
TRBV20-1	.	TRBJ2-1	TRBD2	TGCAGTGCTAGAGATTCCGGACTAGCGAGGGGGTCGAATGAGCAGTTCTTC	CSARDSGLARGSNEQFF
TRBV4-2	.	TRBJ1-1	TRBD1	TGTGCCAGCAGGGCGGAAGGACAGGGGGACACTGAAGCTTTCTTT	CASRAEGQGDTEAFF
TRBV9	.	TRBJ2-1	.	TGTGCCAGCAGCGTAGAAACGAATCGCGAGCAGTTCTTC	CASSVETNREQFF
TRBV28	.	TRBJ1-4	.	TGTGCCACCCTAGGGGGGGCGGGAGAAAAACTGTTTTTT	CATLGGAGEKLFF